Below are 21 T cell receptor beta chains sequenced from a single sample in a study of neoadjuvant nivolumab and ipilimumab in lung cancer. Sequencing used immunoSEQ multiplex PCR; TCRdb keeps in-frame clones, though not all of them. Counted here are approximately 12,000 clones, about two thirds occurring once; the ten biggest clones make up approximately 25%. The sequencing used peripheral blood, collected after neoadjuvant nivolumab, alone or with ipilimumab, at or shortly before surgery. These receptors came from an adult with non-small cell lung cancer.

This clone came up a few times. This rearrangement joins TRBV4-3 to TRBJ1-2; 7 positions match TRBD1. The ends lost 3 bases at V and 7 bases at J; junction bases unmatched: 17. Germline CDR1 is LGHNA and CDR2 is YSLEER. This CDR3 is 17 amino acids long. The CDR3 nucleotides read TGCGCCAGCAGCCACCTATACAGGGGCAGCATCTCCGGTGGCTACACCTTC. Its protein is CASSHLYRGSISGGYTF.

The chain joins TRBV30 to TRBJ1-2; the D gene is possibly TRBD1 (6 bases). V was trimmed by 6 bases and J by 8 bases, leaving 16 bases between them. Germline lookup yields CDR1 GTSNPN and CDR2 SVGIG (reference sequence). This CDR3 has 12 amino acids. CDR3 in amino acids: CACPTHGGGYTF. CDR3 in DNA: TGTGCCTGCCCTACCCACGGGGGCGGCTACACCTTC.

The rearrangement joins TRBV7-2 to TRBJ2-7; no clear D. The CDR3 runs 13 residues. V dropped 1 base and J dropped 3 bases, with 7 bases sitting between them. From germline, CDR1 is SGHTA and CDR2 FQGNSA. The CDR3 loop reads CASSLGPLYEQYF. CDR3 bases: TGTGCCAGCAGCTTAGGTCCTCTCTACGAGCAGTACTTC. The full variable domain, rest sourced from reference TRBV7-2 and TRBJ2-7, is GAGVSQSPSNKVTEKGKDVELRCDPISGHTALYWYRQSLGQGLEFLIYFQGNSAPDKSGLPSDRFSAERTGGSVSTLTIQRTQQEDSAVYLCASSLGPLYEQYFGPGTRLTVT.

This clone was picked up many times. The gene calls are TRBV11-2 and TRBJ1-1; D gene ambiguous. Germline lookup yields CDR1 SGHAT and CDR2 FQNNGV. The ends were cut back, 10 bases at V and 13 bases at J, with 28 bases in the middle. The CDR3 consists of 14 residues. The CDR3 region has the DNA TGTGCCACCCGGCTCCTCCTCATCGGCCATCCCCTTTTCTTT. Protein sequence: CATRLLLIGHPLFF.

This clone turned up a few times. J is TRBJ1-2 and V is TRBV4-2; unclear D gene. The CDR3 has 14 residues. Deletions cut 0 bases from V and 4 bases from J, with 9 bases between. The germline V gene encodes CDR1 LGHNA and CDR2 YNFKEQ. DNA of the CDR3: TGTGCCAGCAGCCAAGACGGCCCCAGCTATGGCTACACCTTC. Its translation: CASSQDGPSYGYTF.

This chain links TRBV5-6 with TRBJ2-1, with D tentatively TRBD2 (6 bases). V gave up 4 bases and J gave up 7 bases, with 15 bases separating them. CDR3 length: 14 residues. Germline loops: CDR1 SGHDT, CDR2 YYEEEE. The CDR3 spells CASSEGLRLNEQFF. In DNA, the CDR3 is TGTGCCAGCAGCGAGGGACTCCGGCTTAATGAGCAGTTCTTC.

The J gene is TRBJ2-3, the V gene TRBV30; TRBD1 is a possible D gene (5 bases). V was trimmed by 8 bases and J by 0 bases, leaving 15 bases between them. Germline V gene data show CDR1 as GTSNPN and CDR2 as SVGIG (reference sequence). The CDR3 runs to 14 residues. The CDR3 here is CARRTFSSTDTQYF. CDR3 nucleotides: TGTGCCCGTCGGACATTTTCTAGCACAGATACGCAGTATTTT.

CDR3 nucleotide sequence: TGTGCCAGCTCACCATTTGCGGCAACCTACAATGAGCAGTTCTTC. Amino acids: CASSPFAATYNEQFF. J is TRBJ2-1 and V is TRBV18; D uncertain. The germline V gene encodes CDR1 KGHSH and CDR2 LQKENI. Trimming pared 2 bases from V and 2 bases from J, leaving 10 bases between. The CDR3 contains 15 residues.

This clone was counted once. This rearrangement joins TRBV5-4 to TRBJ1-2, with D unresolved. Germline V CDR1 and CDR2: SGHNT, YYREEE (reference sequence). The V and J ends lost 2 bases and 1 base respectively, with 0 bases between them. The CDR3 is made up of 11 amino acids. CDR3 protein: CASSFNYGYTF. The CDR3 coding sequence is TGTGCCAGCAGCTTTAACTATGGCTACACCTTC.

The chain uses TRBV9 and TRBJ2-1; 8 nucleotides align to TRBD2. This CDR3 has 15 residues. Trimming cost V 2 bases and J 10 bases; bases outside gene matches: 11. The germline CDR1 and CDR2 sequences are SGDLS and YYNGEE. The CDR3 DNA sequence: TGTGCCAGCAGCGTGAGGGCGGGAGGCCCGGAGGAGCAGTTCTTC. This codes for CASSVRAGGPEEQFF.

This clone was seen only once. The chain couples TRBV29-1 to TRBJ1-5; D uncertain. This CDR3 comprises 13 residues. Germline-derived CDR1 and CDR2 are SQVTM and ANQGSEA. Trimming left V 4 bases short and J 0 bases short, with 7 bases between. CDR3 residues: CSVVGNSNQPQHF. CDR3 bases: TGCAGCGTTGTAGGGAATAGCAATCAGCCCCAGCATTTT.

This clone has only one observation. J is TRBJ2-1 and V is TRBV29-1; D is unclear. The V and J ends lost 3 bases and 3 bases respectively, with 9 bases between them. CDR3 length: 13 residues. Per germline, CDR1 SQVTM and CDR2 ANQGSEA. CDR3 nucleotides: TGCAGCGTTGATGGGCAGCTCTACAATGAGCAGTTCTTC. It translates to CSVDGQLYNEQFF.

V is TRBV7-8 and J is TRBJ2-7; D uncertain. The V end lost 4 bases, the J end lost 2 bases, and 12 bases lay between the germline ends. Germline CDR1 reads SGHVS; CDR2 reads FQNEAQ. The CDR3 sequence is 14 residues long. CDR3 nucleotide sequence: TGTGCCAGCAGCTCACGACCGGTAGCCTACGAGCAGTACTTC. This encodes CASSSRPVAYEQYF. Full variable domain (remainder filled in from reference TRBV7-8 and TRBJ2-7): GAGVSQSPRYKVAKRGQDVALRCDPISGHVSLFWYQQALGQGPEFLTYFQNEAQLDKSGLPSDRFFAERPEGSVSTLKIQRTQQEDSAVYLCASSSRPVAYEQYFGPGTRLTVT.

The genes are TRBV5-1 and TRBJ2-7; the match to TRBD1 covers 7 bases. The CDR3 runs to 14 residues. Germline CDR1 reads SGHRS; CDR2 reads YFSETQ. Trimming removed 0 bases from V and 2 bases from J; junction bases left unmatched: 2. CDR3 loop: CASSLAGTAYEQYF. In DNA, the CDR3 is TGCGCCAGCAGCTTGGCCGGGACAGCCTACGAGCAGTACTTC. Full variable domain (missing parts from reference TRBV5-1 and TRBJ2-7): KAGVTQTPRYLIKTRGQQVTLSCSPISGHRSVSWYQQTPGQGLQFLFEYFSETQRNKGNFPGRFSGRQFSNSRSEMNVSTLELGDSALYLCASSLAGTAYEQYFGPGTRLTVT.

This chain links TRBV29-1 with TRBJ2-7; D not resolved. The CDR3 runs to 11 residues. Germline V gives CDR1 SQVTM, CDR2 ANQGSEA. Trimming stripped 3 bases from V and 3 bases from J, with 6 bases between. The CDR3 region is CSVENSYEQYF. CDR3 in DNA: TGCAGCGTTGAGAACAGCTACGAGCAGTACTTC.

V and J are TRBV7-9 and TRBJ1-2, with D unresolved. The CDR3 loop spans 12 amino acids. V lost 4 bases to trimming and J lost 8 bases, with 11 bases between them. CDR1 and CDR2 from the germline V gene are SEHNR and FQNEAQ (reference sequence). CDR3 loop: CASSSGSEGYTF. CDR3 bases: TGTGCCAGCAGCTCCGGGTCGGAGGGCTACACCTTC.

Here the CDR3 reads CSGGQGGGGYTF. The CDR3 nucleotides are TGCAGCGGGGGACAGGGCGGGGGGGGCTACACCTTC. The J gene is TRBJ1-2, the V gene TRBV29-1; 9 bases are a match to TRBD1. This CDR3 contains 12 residues. The V gene's germline CDR1 is SQVTM and CDR2 ANQGSEA. V shed 7 bases and J 8 bases; nucleotides not matched to a gene: 8.

The gene calls are TRBV11-3 and TRBJ2-1; a weak D match, TRBD2 (6 bases). Germline V gives CDR1 SGHNT, CDR2 YENEEA. The V and J ends lost 4 bases and 4 bases respectively, with 17 bases between them. The CDR3 extends over 16 amino acids. The DNA for the CDR3 is TGTGCCAGCAGCTCCGGACCCCGGGACTTTTACAATGAGCAGTTCTTC. Protein sequence: CASSSGPRDFYNEQFF.

This clone was picked up a small number of times. The chain couples TRBV6-1 to TRBJ1-1; D gene ambiguous. The length of the CDR3 is 13 residues. With 1 base removed from V and 4 bases from J, the gap between germline ends came to 7 bases. Germline CDR1 MNHNS, CDR2 SASEGT. The CDR3 is CASSEGGLTEAFF. CDR3 bases: TGTGCCAGCAGTGAAGGCGGGCTCACTGAAGCTTTCTTT.

This chain's CDR3 is CASSPIASGRYEQYF. The DNA for the CDR3 is TGTGCCAGCTCACCTATAGCTAGCGGGAGATACGAGCAGTACTTC. This chain joins TRBV18 and TRBJ2-7; 10 bases match TRBD2. J gave up 4 bases and V 3 bases, and 6 bases lay outside the gene matches. The CDR3 is made up of 15 amino acids. Germline CDR1 is KGHSH and CDR2 is LQKENI.

The chain has TRBV5-4 and TRBJ2-7; D perhaps matches TRBD2 (5 bases). The length of the CDR3 is 10 residues. The ends were cut back, 10 bases at V and 6 bases at J, with 11 bases in the middle. Germline loops: CDR1 SGHNT, CDR2 YYREEE (reference sequence). CDR3 sequence: CAAGEGEQYF. CDR3 nucleotide sequence: TGTGCCGCCGGAGAGGGCGAGCAGTACTTC.